This paragraph covers one TCR beta chain sequence. This sample was taken from a study of blood T cell repertoires in COVID-19. For the study at large: Sites in the United States, Italy and Spain provided acute and convalescent COVID-19 samples. Nucleic acid was either cDNA or gDNA, and it came from T cells, B-cell-depleted T cells, or PBMCs.

This CDR3 has 16 amino acids. Trimming at V came to 2 bases and at J to 2 bases, leaving 9 bases not matched to a gene. Germline V CDR1 and CDR2: SGHDT, YYEEEE. Those designated as exposed participants met a COVID-19 case within 2 weeks before study entry. How the authors handled the data: Reference gene primer amplification gave estimated nucleated cell counts. Here immunoSEQ multiplex PCR was the method, and the copy in TCRdb shows in-frame clones only, minus some. V and J calls and clone size are as listed in that table; D and trimming were resolved from the DNA. The table records fewer than 400,000 clones, over 90% of them present only once.

The sequencing input was PBMCs or T cells enriched from blood (not recorded which). This clonotype originated in a woman between 25 and 40 years old who had been exposed to COVID-19. V is TRBV5-6 and J is TRBJ1-2; TRBD1 agrees at 7 bases. The CDR3 DNA reads TGTGCCAGCAGCTTAGCTTCCAGGGGGTCGAACTATGGCTACACCTTC. This encodes CASSLASRGSNYGYTF.